Presented here are 10 T cell receptor beta chains from one specimen sequenced in a study of CD8 T cells in ankylosing spondylitis. From the 5' RACE reads, TCRdb called clonotypes with MiXCR, one entry per CDR3 protein. This sample has about 260,000 distinct CDR3 sequences, with more than 20% found just once. Sequenced input: blood, either unsorted or a sorted T cell fraction (not recorded which). The source of these receptors is a male donor with ankylosing spondylitis or in good health (not recorded which).

The chain has TRBV14 and TRBJ1-2; 12 bases fit TRBD1. The CDR3 runs 17 residues. In germline, CDR1 is SGHDN, CDR2 FVKESK. Germline trimming cut 4 bases from V and 7 bases from J; bases unmatched to any gene: 13. CDR3: CASSRVPGQGARRGYTF. The CDR3 DNA sequence: TGTGCCAGCAGCCGAGTCCCGGGACAGGGGGCGCGACGTGGCTACACCTTC.

The gene calls are TRBV20-1 and TRBJ1-2, with TRBD1 matching 10 bases. The CDR3 totals 15 residues. CDR1 and CDR2 from the germline V gene are DFQATT and SNEGSKA (reference sequence). Unmatched junction bases numbered 9, after V lost 1 base and J lost 7 bases. The CDR3 DNA reads as TGCAGTGCTAGAGTTGAGAAGGGACAGGGGACTGGCTACACCTTC. This sequence encodes CSARVEKGQGTGYTF.

This clonotype has a handful of counts. V gene TRBV20-1 combines with J gene TRBJ2-3; D is possibly TRBD1 (5 bases). The germline V gene encodes CDR1 DFQATT and CDR2 SNEGSKA (reference sequence). The CDR3 extends over 14 amino acids. Trimming took 1 base from V and 1 from J, leaving 9 bases between them. CDR3 in DNA: TGCAGTGCTAGAGTGGGGCCCCGCACAGATACGCAGTATTTT. It yields the protein CSARVGPRTDTQYF.

Concerning this clonotype itself: A read error may explain this, as a much larger clone is one base away. The chain carries TRBV5-1 and TRBJ2-5; D is possibly TRBD1 (6 bases). The J call may be in error: the DNA end matches TRBJ2-1 better. Germline V gene data show CDR1 as SGHRS and CDR2 as YFSETQ. The CDR3 is made up of 15 amino acids. Written as DNA, the CDR3 is TGCGCCAGCAGCTTGACGGGACAACTTCAAGAGACCCAGTTCTTC. Translating it yields CASSLTGQLQETQFF.

This clonotype turned up a few times. The V call is TRBV11-2, the J call TRBJ1-1, with no clear D. Per germline, CDR1 SGHAT and CDR2 FQNNGV. The CDR3 is made up of 15 amino acids. V was trimmed by 5 bases and J by 1 base, leaving 14 bases between them. The CDR3 coding sequence is TGTGCCAGCAGCCCCCGTCCGGGATGGAACACTGAAGCTTTCTTT. This codes for CASSPRPGWNTEAFF.

This chain connects TRBV29-1 to TRBJ2-7; D not certain. V was clipped by 4 bases and J by 4 bases, with 14 bases between them. Germline CDR1 SQVTM, CDR2 ANQGSEA. CDR3 size: 13 residues. The CDR3 sequence: CSVGMGYLYEQYF. The CDR3 coding sequence is TGCAGCGTTGGTATGGGTTACCTTTACGAGCAGTACTTC.

V usage is TRBV6-1 and J usage is TRBJ1-2; D possibly corresponds to TRBD1 (5 bases). The CDR3 runs 16 residues. Per the germline V gene, CDR1 is MNHNS and CDR2 is SASEGT. V was trimmed by 6 bases and J by 4 bases, leaving 21 bases between them. CDR3 DNA: TGTGCCAGCAGCGTAGACACCCCGGGTGGGACCTATGGCTACACCTTC. It translates to CASSVDTPGGTYGYTF.

Many counts were recorded for this clonotype. J is TRBJ2-5 and V is TRBV9; D gene uncertain. Germline loops: CDR1 SGDLS, CDR2 YYNGEE. Deletions cut 0 bases from V and 5 bases from J, with 11 bases between. The CDR3 loop spans 14 amino acids. The CDR3 here is CASSVGVEGETQYF. The CDR3 DNA sequence: TGTGCCAGCAGCGTAGGGGTAGAAGGGGAGACCCAGTACTTC.

Ten or more counts support this clonotype. The chain carries TRBV18 and TRBJ2-7; TRBD2 agrees at 12 bases. Germline V lookup: CDR1 KGHSH, CDR2 LQKENI. J lost 3 bases, V lost 5 bases, and 14 bases had no gene match. This CDR3 has 18 amino acids. The CDR3 sequence is CASSDLAGGHSRFYEQYF. As DNA, the CDR3 is TGTGCCAGCTCAGATCTAGCGGGGGGGCATTCCCGCTTCTACGAGCAGTACTTC.

This sequence joins TRBV29-1 and TRBJ2-5, with D perhaps TRBD2 (5 bases). Germline V gene lookup returns CDR1 SQVTM and CDR2 ANQGSEA. The germline V and J ends were trimmed by 3 bases and 2 bases, with 7 bases remaining between them. The CDR3 sequence is 12 residues long. CDR3 sequence: CSVERRQETQYF. DNA for the CDR3: TGCAGCGTTGAGCGGAGGCAAGAGACCCAGTACTTC.